The 28 T cell receptor beta chains listed next were all sequenced from one sample in a study of T cell responses to AZD1222 COVID-19 vaccine. The assay was immunoSEQ multiplex PCR, and TCRdb's table has in-frame clones only and misses some. The sample carries approximately 190,000 clones, approximately 91% recorded once. The source material was peripheral blood, sampled on day 0 of AZD1222 vaccination. These receptors came from an adult in good health.

The rearrangement links TRBV11-2 to TRBJ2-5; 14 positions agree with TRBD2. Trimming cost V 5 bases and J 4 bases; bases outside gene matches: 6. Per germline, CDR1 SGHAT and CDR2 FQNNGV. CDR3 size: 16 residues. The CDR3 protein is CASSQGLAGVGETQYF. DNA for the CDR3: TGTGCCAGCAGCCAGGGACTAGCGGGAGTTGGAGAGACCCAGTACTTC.

This chain links TRBV9 with TRBJ1-6; D call uncertain. The germline V gene has CDR1 SGDLS and CDR2 YYNGEE. V was pared by 0 bases and J by 7 bases, with 5 bases between. CDR3 size: 13 residues. The CDR3 nucleotides are TGTGCCAGCAGCGTAGGGCGGAATTCACCCCTCCACTTT. As protein: CASSVGRNSPLHF.

The V gene is TRBV4-3, the J gene TRBJ1-1, with 10 nucleotides matching TRBD1. The CDR3 sequence is 15 residues long. Germline CDR1 reads LGHNA; CDR2 reads YSLEER. With V trimmed by 3 bases and J by 1 base, 2 bases remained unmatched. CDR3 sequence reads: CASSQRTGGNTEAFF. The CDR3 DNA follows: TGCGCCAGCAGCCAGCGGACAGGGGGGAACACTGAAGCTTTCTTT.

The J gene is TRBJ2-1, the V gene TRBV20-1; D may be TRBD1 (6 bases). V lost 6 bases, J lost 8 bases, and 11 bases lay in between. Per germline, CDR1 DFQATT and CDR2 SNEGSKA (reference sequence). The CDR3 consists of 11 residues. In nucleotides, the CDR3 is TGCAGTGCAGACAGGCCCGATGAGCAGTTCTTC. Its translation is CSADRPDEQFF.

A word on this clone: This sample includes further DNA sequences coding for the same CDR3. The chain links TRBV6-5 to TRBJ1-6, with D possibly being TRBD1 (5 bases). The CDR3 is 14 amino acids. V lost 2 bases to trimming and J lost 6 bases, with 8 bases between them. Germline CDR1 is MNHEY and CDR2 is SVGAGI. The CDR3 sequence: CASSYRGANSPLHF. DNA of the CDR3: TGTGCCAGCAGTTACAGAGGGGCTAATTCACCCCTCCACTTT.

The gene calls are TRBV19 and TRBJ1-5; weak D call: TRBD1 (6 bases). This CDR3 contains 16 residues. Trimming cost V 6 bases and J 2 bases, with 17 bases left between them. Germline V gene lookup returns CDR1 LNHDA and CDR2 SQIVND (reference sequence). CDR3 coding DNA: TGTGCCAGTAGCGGAACAGGGCGCGGGGGCAATCAGCCCCAGCATTTT. It codes for CASSGTGRGGNQPQHF. Based on the CDR3 plus reference TRBV19 and TRBJ1-5, the full variable domain is DGGITQSPKYLFRKEGQNVTLSCEQNLNHDAMYWYRQDPGQGLRLIYYSQIVNDFQKGDIAEGYSVSREKKESFPLTVTSAQKNPTAFYLCASSGTGRGGNQPQHFGDGTRLSIL.

This rearrangement joins TRBV4-1 to TRBJ2-7, with a tentative D call TRBD1 (6 bases). The CDR3 is 15 residues long. The V gene lost 1 base and the J gene lost 4 bases, with 14 bases spanning the gap. The V gene's germline CDR1 is MGHRA and CDR2 YSYEKL. The CDR3 loop is CASSQAVQGRYEQYF. CDR3 DNA: TGCGCCAGCAGCCAAGCTGTTCAGGGGCGGTACGAGCAGTACTTC.

The rearrangement uses TRBV15 and TRBJ2-4; D possibly corresponds to TRBD2 (6 bases). Trimming stripped 5 bases from V and 0 bases from J, with 8 bases between. The CDR3 has 14 residues. CDR1 and CDR2 (germline): LNHNV, YYDKDF (reference sequence). CDR3 amino acids: CATSLGGAKNIQYF. The CDR3 bases are TGTGCCACCAGCCTGGGAGGAGCCAAAAACATTCAGTACTTC.

The chain links TRBV7-9 to TRBJ2-7, with unresolved D. This CDR3 comprises 13 residues. V was shortened by 6 bases and J by 2 bases, with 11 bases between the two germline ends. Germline lookup yields CDR1 SEHNR and CDR2 FQNEAQ (reference sequence). The CDR3 nucleotides are TGTGCCAGCAGTTACGGGCTCGCCTACGAGCAGTACTTC. Translated: CASSYGLAYEQYF.

This clone appeared once. The rearrangement uses TRBV6-6 and TRBJ2-7, with 14 bases aligning to TRBD2. V gave up 2 bases and J gave up 9 bases; unmatched junction bases: 3. Germline V gene sequence: CDR1 MNHNY, CDR2 SVGAGI (reference sequence). The CDR3 is made up of 14 amino acids. DNA for the CDR3: TGTGCCAGCAGTTACGGGACTAGCGGGAGAGTGCAGTACTTC. This translates into CASSYGTSGRVQYF.

V and J are TRBV19 and TRBJ1-2; 8 nucleotides agree with TRBD1. This CDR3 region has 16 residues. From germline, CDR1 is LNHDA and CDR2 SQIVND (reference sequence). J gave up 3 bases and V 5 bases, and 11 bases lay outside the gene matches. The CDR3 region is CASSLSRTGTDYGYTF. CDR3 DNA: TGTGCCAGTAGTTTATCTCGGACAGGGACGGACTATGGCTACACCTTC.

The chain joins TRBV28 to TRBJ2-1; the match to TRBD2 covers 15 bases. With V trimmed by 5 bases and J by 0 bases, 11 bases remained unmatched. This CDR3 has 20 amino acids. The germline V gene encodes CDR1 MDHEN and CDR2 SYDVKM. CDR3 nucleotide sequence: TGTGCCAGCAGTCCCTTGCCGGGACTAGCGGGGGGAAGCTCCTACAATGAGCAGTTCTTC. It specifies CASSPLPGLAGGSSYNEQFF.

The J gene is TRBJ1-3, the V gene TRBV5-5, with D unclear. The germline gives CDR1 SGHKS, CDR2 YYEKEE (reference sequence). V was trimmed by 2 bases and J by 0 bases, leaving 21 bases between them. This CDR3 spans 19 amino acids. The CDR3 sequence: CASSFIFDRVHVSGNTIYF. The DNA of the CDR3 is TGTGCCAGCAGCTTCATATTTGATCGGGTACATGTCTCTGGAAACACCATATATTTT.

The chain carries TRBV2 and TRBJ1-2; 11 bases agree with TRBD1. The CDR3 is 14 amino acids. Per germline, CDR1 SNHLY and CDR2 FYNNEI. V gave up 4 bases and J gave up 8 bases; unmatched junction bases: 6. The CDR3 region is CASSAGTGGRGYTF. CDR3 nucleotides: TGTGCCAGCAGTGCCGGGACAGGGGGAAGGGGCTACACCTTC.

The rearrangement links TRBV11-1 to TRBJ1-1; D call uncertain. The CDR3 runs 15 residues. Trimming removed 5 bases at V and 4 bases at J, with 17 bases between. CDR1 and CDR2 (germline): SGHAT, FQDESV (reference sequence). CDR3 sequence (DNA): TGTGCCAGCAGCCCCCAGGTGGGTGGGTCCACTGAAGCTTTCTTT. It yields the protein CASSPQVGGSTEAFF.

The chain uses TRBV29-1 and TRBJ2-7; TRBD2 agrees at 8 bases. The length of the CDR3 is 14 residues. Unmatched junction bases numbered 8, after V lost 5 bases and J lost 2 bases. Germline V gene data show CDR1 as SQVTM and CDR2 as ANQGSEA. CDR3 bases: TGCAGCGTTAGGACTAGCCCAATTACCTACGAGCAGTACTTC. Amino acids: CSVRTSPITYEQYF.

The rearrangement joins TRBV4-1 to TRBJ2-7, with 7 bases identical to TRBD1. J was trimmed by 0 bases and V by 1 base; bases with no gene match: 15. Germline CDR1 reads MGHRA; CDR2 reads YSYEKL. There are 19 residues in the CDR3. CDR3 DNA sequence: TGCGCCAGCAGCCAAGCACTACCGACAGGGTTTGACTCCTCCTACGAGCAGTACTTC. Translation gives CASSQALPTGFDSSYEQYF.

The rearrangement uses TRBV11-3 and TRBJ2-3; 11 nucleotides align to TRBD2. V lost 4 bases to trimming and J lost 2 bases; unmatched junction nucleotides: 11. The germline gives CDR1 SGHNT, CDR2 YENEEA. This CDR3 has 18 residues. CDR3 region: CASSSGLRLAGNTDTQYF. CDR3 bases: TGTGCCAGCAGCTCCGGTCTAAGACTAGCGGGGAACACAGATACGCAGTATTTT.

On this clone itself: The sample contains more than one DNA sequence encoding this CDR3. This rearrangement joins TRBV9 to TRBJ1-6; the match to TRBD1 covers 8 bases. CDR3 size: 15 residues. Looked up from germline, CDR1 is SGDLS and CDR2 is YYNGEE. V lost 3 bases to trimming and J lost 6 bases; unmatched junction nucleotides: 5. The DNA for the CDR3 is TGTGCCAGCAGCGCCGGACAGGGAGGTAATTCACCCCTCCACTTT. Residues: CASSAGQGGNSPLHF.

The genes are TRBV6-5 and TRBJ1-4; 10 positions agree with TRBD1. Germline lookup yields CDR1 MNHEY and CDR2 SVGAGI. V was clipped by 0 bases and J by 7 bases; unmatched bases: 5. CDR3 length: 16 residues. Here the CDR3 DNA reads TGTGCCAGCAGTTACTCGTGGGACAGGGGTATTGAAAAACTGTTTTTT. Amino acids: CASSYSWDRGIEKLFF.

This clone was observed once. The CDR3 DNA follows: TGTGCCAGCGGACAGGGAAACTATGGCTACACCTTC. Translated, it gives CASGQGNYGYTF. The V and J genes are TRBV3-1 (or the pseudogene TRBV3-2) and TRBJ1-2, with TRBD1 identical over 8 bases. Germline CDR1 and CDR2: LGHDT and YNNKEL (reference sequence). With 8 bases clipped from V and 2 bases from J, the junction kept 1 base outside the gene matches. There are 12 residues in the CDR3.

J is TRBJ1-2 and V is TRBV19; 9 bases are shared with TRBD1. The CDR3 is 13 amino acids. Germline V gene sequence: CDR1 LNHDA, CDR2 SQIVND (reference sequence). V was pared by 4 bases and J by 8 bases, with 5 bases of the junction left unmatched. The chain's CDR3 is CASSKDRGGGYTF. The CDR3 nucleotides are TGTGCCAGTAGTAAGGACAGGGGTGGCGGCTACACCTTC.

This clone was observed once. The rearrangement uses TRBV11-2 and TRBJ2-7, with D possibly TRBD1 on 5 matching bases. The CDR3 runs 16 residues. V gave up 5 bases and J gave up 4 bases, with 21 bases separating them. Germline lookup yields CDR1 SGHAT and CDR2 FQNNGV. In nucleotides, the CDR3 is TGTGCCAGCAGCCCTCTCCGAAGGGGAAACATGTACGAGCAGTACTTC. As protein: CASSPLRRGNMYEQYF.

The chain recombines TRBV6-5 with TRBJ1-5; D gene uncertain. Trimming left V 0 bases short and J 6 bases short, with 12 bases between. This CDR3 is 15 amino acids long. Germline V gene lookup returns CDR1 MNHEY and CDR2 SVGAGI. This CDR3 reads CASSYSTHPSQPQHF. CDR3 nucleotides: TGTGCCAGCAGTTACTCGACTCACCCGAGTCAGCCCCAGCATTTT.

V is TRBV27 and J is TRBJ2-5; D perhaps matches TRBD1 (6 bases). Germline lookup yields CDR1 MNHEY and CDR2 SMNVEV (reference sequence). Trimming shortened V by 5 bases and J by 5 bases, and 21 bases separated the two germline ends. This CDR3 has 16 amino acids. CDR3 residues: CASSARQAIEVETQYF. CDR3 nucleotide sequence: TGTGCCAGCAGTGCCCGACAGGCCATCGAGGTGGAGACCCAGTACTTC.

The chain combines TRBV2 with TRBJ2-3; D remains ambiguous. CDR1 is SNHLY and CDR2 is FYNNEI in the germline V gene. The CDR3 spans 14 residues. V was trimmed by 1 base and J by 2 bases, leaving 7 bases between them. This chain's CDR3 is CASSEEVDTDTQYF. The CDR3 DNA follows: TGTGCCAGCAGTGAAGAAGTGGACACAGATACGCAGTATTTT.

The rearrangement joins TRBV2 to TRBJ2-5; 7 nucleotides align to TRBD2. The CDR3 runs to 14 residues. The germline gives CDR1 SNHLY, CDR2 FYNNEI. J lost 0 bases, V lost 7 bases, and 5 bases had no gene match. The CDR3 is CASKVSGYQETQYF. The CDR3 nucleotides read TGTGCCAGCAAGGTTAGCGGGTACCAAGAGACCCAGTACTTC.

This chain links TRBV7-9 with TRBJ1-6; the D gene is possibly TRBD1 (5 bases). The V end lost 1 base, the J end lost 7 bases, and 17 bases lay between the germline ends. CDR3 length: 17 amino acids. The V gene's germline CDR1 is SEHNR and CDR2 FQNEAQ (reference sequence). The CDR3 is CASSLVFGSSGNSPLHF. The CDR3 DNA reads TGTGCCAGCAGCTTAGTTTTTGGCAGTTCAGGGAATTCACCCCTCCACTTT.